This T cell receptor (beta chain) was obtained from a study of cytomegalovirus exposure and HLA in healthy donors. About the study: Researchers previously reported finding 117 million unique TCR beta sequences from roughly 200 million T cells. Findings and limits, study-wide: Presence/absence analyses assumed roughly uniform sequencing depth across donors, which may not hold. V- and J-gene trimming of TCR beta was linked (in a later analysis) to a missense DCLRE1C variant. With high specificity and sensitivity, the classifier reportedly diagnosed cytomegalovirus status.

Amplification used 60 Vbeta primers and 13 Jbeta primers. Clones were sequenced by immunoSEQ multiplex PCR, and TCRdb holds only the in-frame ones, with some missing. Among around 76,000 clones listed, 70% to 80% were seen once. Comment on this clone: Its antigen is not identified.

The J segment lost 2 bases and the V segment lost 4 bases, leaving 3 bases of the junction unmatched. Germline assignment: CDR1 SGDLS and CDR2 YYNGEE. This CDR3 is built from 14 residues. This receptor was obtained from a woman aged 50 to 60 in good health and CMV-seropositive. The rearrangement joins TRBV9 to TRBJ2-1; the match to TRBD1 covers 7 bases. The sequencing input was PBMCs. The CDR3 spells CASSTGVAYNEQFF. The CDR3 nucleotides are TGTGCCAGCAGCACAGGGGTTGCCTACAATGAGCAGTTCTTC.